A selection of T cell receptor beta chains follows, all from one sample in a study of response to subunit inactivated influenza vaccine. MiXCR, run by TCRdb on the RT-PCR reads, gives a single entry per CDR3 protein. The table shows roughly 700,000 distinct CDR3 sequences, with over 11% occurring only once. This sample comprised PBMCs from blood, obtained 14 to 15 days before vaccination. The receptors were sampled from a man aged 45-65 years who received an inactivated influenza vaccine. Each CDR3 is given with its conserved first and last residue. The order of the fields is V gene, D gene, J gene, clone size, CDR3 DNA, CDR3 protein. D genes are given only for firm matches. Clone size is not always given. Where it is, it says once, few, many or a class for expanded clones.

>TRBV20-1|-|TRBJ2-4|-
TGCAGTGCTAGAGGAGTCCCCGGGAAGGGAAACATTCAGTACTTC
CSARGVPGKGNIQYF
>TRBV20-1|-|TRBJ2-7|few
TGCAGTGCTAGAGGGGGCGGGAACACTTACGAGCAGTACTTC
CSARGGGNTYEQYF
>TRBV19|-|TRBJ2-1|few
TGTGCCAGTGGGAAGGGGTACAATGAGCAGTTCTTC
CASGKGYNEQFF
>TRBV20-1|-|TRBJ2-5|-
TGCAGTGCTCAGCGGACTCTCCAAGAGACCCAGTACTTC
CSAQRTLQETQYF
>TRBV12-3/TRBV12-4|-|TRBJ2-6|-
TGTGCCAGCCAATCAGGCTCTGGGGCCAACGTCCTGACTTTC
CASQSGSGANVLTF
>TRBV18|TRBD1|TRBJ1-3|-
TGTGCCAGCTCGGCCGGGACAGCGAACTCTGGAAACACCATATATTTT
CASSAGTANSGNTIYF
>TRBV5-6|-|TRBJ1-3|-
TGTGCCAGCAGCTTGGAACCACGCAACACCATATATTTT
CASSLEPRNTIYF
>TRBV7-2|TRBD1|TRBJ1-4|few
TGTGCCAGCAGTTATCAGGGGACAGTAGGCGAAAAACTGTTTTTT
CASSYQGTVGEKLFF
>TRBV7-2|-|TRBJ2-5|-
TGTGCCAGCAGCTCACTGGGGGGGGGCTTGGAGACCCAGTACTTT
CASSSLGGGLETQYF
>TRBV12-3/TRBV12-4|TRBD2|TRBJ2-1|-
TGTGCCAGCAGTCCCCTAGCGGGACACAATGAGCAGTTCTTC
CASSPLAGHNEQFF
>TRBV4-3|-|TRBJ2-7|-
TGCGCCAGCAGCCAAGAAACCGGCCCTTACGGGCAGTACTTC
CASSQETGPYGQYF
>TRBV20-1|TRBD1|TRBJ1-5|-
TGCAGTGCTAGCATCGCAGGGGGCGGTCAGCCCCAGCATTTT
CSASIAGGGQPQHF
>TRBV20-1|TRBD2|TRBJ2-3|-
TGCAGTGCTAGAGGTCTAGCGGGCCCGTCCACAGATACGCAGTATTTT
CSARGLAGPSTDTQYF
>TRBV7-2|TRBD2|TRBJ2-5|-
TGTGCCAGCAGCCGTGGGACTAGCAGAGAGACCCAGTACTTC
CASSRGTSRETQYF
>TRBV5-6|-|TRBJ2-7|few
TGTGCCAGCAGCTGGTGGACAGAGATCCCCTACGAGCAGTACTTC
CASSWWTEIPYEQYF
>TRBV4-3|-|TRBJ1-4|-
TGCGCCAGCAGCCAACCAGGGATTGGGGAACTGTTTTTT
CASSQPGIGELFF
>TRBV6-2/TRBV6-3|-|TRBJ2-7|-
TGTGCCAGCAGACGCCGGGACATGGGTCGGAACGAGCAGTACTTC
CASRRRDMGRNEQYF
>TRBV7-9|TRBD1|TRBJ1-2|-
TGTGCCAGCAGCACAAGTCCGGGACAGGGTTACACCTTC
CASSTSPGQGYTF
>TRBV18|-|TRBJ2-7|-
TGTGCCAGCTCAGCAGATCCTTCTTCGGGACTGGGCGAGGGCGAGCAGTACTTC
CASSADPSSGLGEGEQYF
>TRBV13|-|TRBJ1-4|-
TGTGCCAGCAGTCCGACCCCAACTAATGAAAAACTGTTTTTT
CASSPTPTNEKLFF
>TRBV20-1|-|TRBJ1-5|-
TGCAGTGCTAGAGACAGGGGCTGGGATCAGCCCCAGCATTTT
CSARDRGWDQPQHF
>TRBV9|-|TRBJ2-5|few
TGTGCCAGCAGCGTAGGTATAGGGACCACAAGAGAGACCCAGTACTTC
CASSVGIGTTRETQYF
>TRBV20-1|-|TRBJ2-7|-
TGCAGTGCCCAAAGGGACGGGTCCTACGAGCAGTACTTC
CSAQRDGSYEQYF
>TRBV2|-|TRBJ2-1|-
TGTGCCAGCAGCCGGGGGTCTAGCAGTGAGCAGTTCTTC
CASSRGSSSEQFF
>TRBV2|-|TRBJ2-7|-
TGTGCCAGCAGTGTCGAGTCTACGACTTACGAGCAGTACTTC
CASSVESTTYEQYF
>TRBV5-1|-|TRBJ1-1|few
TGCGCCAGCAGCAGGGAGGTGGGTACTGAAGCTTTCTTT
CASSREVGTEAFF
>TRBV2|-|TRBJ1-2|-
TGTGCCAGCCGCGGGGGACCCAACTATGGCTACACCTTC
CASRGGPNYGYTF
>TRBV3-1|-|TRBJ2-1|few
TGTGCCAGCAGCCTCGACATGAGTAATACAGGGTATGAGCAGTTCTTC
CASSLDMSNTGYEQFF
>TRBV11-2|-|TRBJ2-7|many
TGTGCCAGCAGCTTGGGGTCGGGGACGGTCTCGGACGAGCAGTACTTC
CASSLGSGTVSDEQYF
>TRBV29-1|-|TRBJ2-1|many
TGCAGCGTTGAAGGTGGGACTCCAAAGAATGAGCAGTTCTTC
CSVEGGTPKNEQFF
>TRBV3-1|TRBD1|TRBJ1-3|-
TGTGCCAGCAGCCAAGCGACAGGGGGCCGTTACACCATATATTTT
CASSQATGGRYTIYF
>TRBV27|-|TRBJ2-7|-
TGTGCCAGCAGTTCGAGCCCGAGTGGGAACGAGCAGTACTTC
CASSSSPSGNEQYF
>TRBV11-2|-|TRBJ2-3|few
TGTGCCAGCAGCTTAGCGGCCATAACCACAGATACGCAGTATTTT
CASSLAAITTDTQYF
>TRBV7-8|-|TRBJ1-1|-
TGTGCCAGCAGCTTAGAATTGGGTTTGAACACTGAAGCTTTCTTT
CASSLELGLNTEAFF
>TRBV27|-|TRBJ2-6|-
TGTGCCAGCAGTTTATTCGTGGCTGGGGCCAACGTCCTGACTTTC
CASSLFVAGANVLTF
>TRBV27|TRBD1|TRBJ2-3|few
TGTGCCAGCAGTTTAAGCAGGGGGCGCGGGTACACGCAGTATTTT
CASSLSRGRGYTQYF
>TRBV4-2|-|TRBJ2-7|few
TGTGCCAGCAGCCCGAGCGGGCTAGCCAATTCCTACGAGCAGTACTTC
CASSPSGLANSYEQYF
>TRBV12-3/TRBV12-4|TRBD2|TRBJ2-3|few
TGTGCCAGCAGTCTAATAGCGGGGACCACAGATACGCAGTATTTT
CASSLIAGTTDTQYF
>TRBV29-1|-|TRBJ1-2|-
TGCAGCGTTGAAGACAGGGACGACTATGGCTACACCTTC
CSVEDRDDYGYTF
>TRBV10-2|-|TRBJ2-7|-
TGCGCCAGCAGTGAGTCGAAAAGGACGGGGCGCGGGTCCTACGAGCAGTACTTC
CASSESKRTGRGSYEQYF
>TRBV28|TRBD1|TRBJ1-5|-
TGTGCCAGCAGTTTATACAGGGGACTCAATCAGCCCCAGCATTTT
CASSLYRGLNQPQHF